What follows describes a single T cell receptor beta chain. Its antigen is undetermined. This entry comes from a study of T cell responses to AZD1222 COVID-19 vaccine. Study results and caveats: Donors, mostly white British, included more females; clonal diversity was possibly underestimated.

CDR3 size: 14 residues. Between the trimmed V and J ends, which lost 3 bases and 5 bases, there was a span of 13 bases. Per the germline V gene, CDR1 is SGHTA and CDR2 is FQGTGA. Produced via immunoSEQ multiplex PCR; TCRdb's table is partial and in-frame only. The table includes about 140,000 clones, under 95% detected once. Sequencing used peripheral blood, obtained on day 0 of AZD1222 vaccination. The V gene is TRBV7-3, the J gene TRBJ1-1; TRBD1 might be the D (5 bases). The sequence came from an adult in good health. CDR3 in DNA: TGTGCCAGCAGCTTTTTAGGGGCAGGAACTGAAGCTTTCTTT. It is translated as CASSFLGAGTEAFF.